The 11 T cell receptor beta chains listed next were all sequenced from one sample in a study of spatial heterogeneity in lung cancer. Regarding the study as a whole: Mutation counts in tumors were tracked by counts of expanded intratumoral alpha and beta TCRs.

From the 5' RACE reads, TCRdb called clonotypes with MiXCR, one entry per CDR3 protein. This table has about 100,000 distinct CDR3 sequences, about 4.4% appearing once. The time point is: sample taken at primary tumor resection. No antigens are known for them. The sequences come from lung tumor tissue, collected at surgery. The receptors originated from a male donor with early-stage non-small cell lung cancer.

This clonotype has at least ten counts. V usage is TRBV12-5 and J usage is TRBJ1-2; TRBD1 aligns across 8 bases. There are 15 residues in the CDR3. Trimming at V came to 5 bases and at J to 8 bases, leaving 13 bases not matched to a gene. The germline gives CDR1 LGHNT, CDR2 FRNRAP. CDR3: CASGTIPGGAEGYTF. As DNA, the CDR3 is TGTGCTAGTGGTACGATTCCAGGGGGCGCAGAGGGCTACACCTTC.

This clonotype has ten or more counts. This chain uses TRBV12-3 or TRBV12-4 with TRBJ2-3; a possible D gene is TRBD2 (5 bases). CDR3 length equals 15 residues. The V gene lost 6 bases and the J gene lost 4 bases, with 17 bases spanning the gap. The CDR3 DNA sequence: TGTGCCAGCAGACCATGGTCGGGGTCGGCAGATACGCAGTATTTT. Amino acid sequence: CASRPWSGSADTQYF.

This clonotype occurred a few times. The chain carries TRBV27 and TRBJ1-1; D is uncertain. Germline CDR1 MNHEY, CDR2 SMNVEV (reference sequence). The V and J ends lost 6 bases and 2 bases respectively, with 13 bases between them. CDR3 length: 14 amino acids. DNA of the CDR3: TGTGCCAGCAGAGGTGGGCGATTCAACACTGAAGCTTTCTTT. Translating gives CASRGGRFNTEAFF.

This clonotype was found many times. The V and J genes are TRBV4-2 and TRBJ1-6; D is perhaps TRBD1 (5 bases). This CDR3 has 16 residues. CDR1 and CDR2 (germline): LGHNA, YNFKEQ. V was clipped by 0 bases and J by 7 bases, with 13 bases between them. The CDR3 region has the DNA TGTGCCAGCAGCCAAGACCCCGGGACGGCGAATTCACCCCTCCACTTT. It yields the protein CASSQDPGTANSPLHF.

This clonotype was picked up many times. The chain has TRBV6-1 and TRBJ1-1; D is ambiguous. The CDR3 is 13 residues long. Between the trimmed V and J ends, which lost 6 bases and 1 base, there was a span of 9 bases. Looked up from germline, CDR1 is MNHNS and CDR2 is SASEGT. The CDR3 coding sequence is TGTGCCAGCAGAGTCCTATGGAACACTGAAGCTTTCTTT. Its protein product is CASRVLWNTEAFF.

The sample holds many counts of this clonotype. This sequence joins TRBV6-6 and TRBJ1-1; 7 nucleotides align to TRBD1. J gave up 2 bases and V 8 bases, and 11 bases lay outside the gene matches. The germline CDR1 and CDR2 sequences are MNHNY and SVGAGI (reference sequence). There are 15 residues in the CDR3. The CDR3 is CASYILRGSNTEAFF. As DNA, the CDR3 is TGTGCCAGCTATATTCTCAGGGGGAGCAACACTGAAGCTTTCTTT.

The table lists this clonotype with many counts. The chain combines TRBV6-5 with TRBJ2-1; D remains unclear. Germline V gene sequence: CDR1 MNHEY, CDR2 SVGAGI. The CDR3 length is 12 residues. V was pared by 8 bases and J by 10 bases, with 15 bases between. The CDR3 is CASSMNRREQFF. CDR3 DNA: TGTGCCAGCTCGATGAACCGCCGGGAGCAGTTCTTC.

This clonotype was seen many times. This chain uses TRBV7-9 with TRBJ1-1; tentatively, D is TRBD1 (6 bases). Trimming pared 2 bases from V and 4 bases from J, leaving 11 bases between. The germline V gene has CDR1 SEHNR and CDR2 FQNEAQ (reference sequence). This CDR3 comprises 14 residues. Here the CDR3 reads CASSLSGAITEAFF. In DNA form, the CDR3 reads TGTGCCAGCAGCTTATCAGGGGCGATCACTGAAGCTTTCTTT. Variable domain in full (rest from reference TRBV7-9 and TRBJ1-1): DTGVSQNPRHKITKRGQNVTFRCDPISEHNRLYWYRQTLGQGPEFLTYFQNEAQLEKSRLLSDRFSAERPKGSFSTLEIQRTEQGDSAMYLCASSLSGAITEAFFGQGTRLTVV.

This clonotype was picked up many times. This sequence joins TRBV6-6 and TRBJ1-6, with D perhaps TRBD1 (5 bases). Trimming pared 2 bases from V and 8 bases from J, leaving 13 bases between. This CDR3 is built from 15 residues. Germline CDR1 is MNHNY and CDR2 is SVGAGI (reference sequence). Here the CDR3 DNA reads TGTGCCAGCAGTTACGGCAGGGCGGGAGATTCACCCCTCCACTTT. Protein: CASSYGRAGDSPLHF.

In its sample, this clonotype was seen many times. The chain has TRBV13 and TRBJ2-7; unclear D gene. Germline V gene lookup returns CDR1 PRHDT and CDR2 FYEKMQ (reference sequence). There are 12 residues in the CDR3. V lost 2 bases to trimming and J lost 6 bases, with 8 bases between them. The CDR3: CASSLLGFEQYF. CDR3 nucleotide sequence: TGTGCCAGCAGCTTACTAGGTTTCGAGCAGTACTTC.

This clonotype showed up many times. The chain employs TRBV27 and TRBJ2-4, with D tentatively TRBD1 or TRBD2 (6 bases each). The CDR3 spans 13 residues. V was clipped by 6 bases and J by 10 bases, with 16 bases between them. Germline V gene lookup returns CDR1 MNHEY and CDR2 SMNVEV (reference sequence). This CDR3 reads CASRKTGGTIQYF. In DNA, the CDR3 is TGTGCCAGCAGGAAAACCGGAGGGACAATTCAGTACTTC.